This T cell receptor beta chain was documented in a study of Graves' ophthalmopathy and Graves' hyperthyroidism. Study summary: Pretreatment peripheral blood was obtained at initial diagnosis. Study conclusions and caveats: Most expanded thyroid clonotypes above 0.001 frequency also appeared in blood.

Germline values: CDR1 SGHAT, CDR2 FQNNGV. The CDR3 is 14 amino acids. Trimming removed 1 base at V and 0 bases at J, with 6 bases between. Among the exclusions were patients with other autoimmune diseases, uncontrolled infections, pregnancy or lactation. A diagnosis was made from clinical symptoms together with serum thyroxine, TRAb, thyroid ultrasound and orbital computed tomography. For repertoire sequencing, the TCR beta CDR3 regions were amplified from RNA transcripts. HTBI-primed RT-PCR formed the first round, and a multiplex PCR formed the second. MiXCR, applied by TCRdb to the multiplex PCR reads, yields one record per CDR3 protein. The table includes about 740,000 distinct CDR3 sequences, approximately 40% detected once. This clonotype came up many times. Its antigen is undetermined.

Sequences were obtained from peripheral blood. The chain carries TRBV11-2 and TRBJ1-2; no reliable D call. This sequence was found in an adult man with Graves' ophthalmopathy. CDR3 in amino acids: CASSLVAANYGYTF. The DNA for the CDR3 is TGTGCCAGCAGCTTAGTCGCAGCTAACTATGGCTACACCTTC.